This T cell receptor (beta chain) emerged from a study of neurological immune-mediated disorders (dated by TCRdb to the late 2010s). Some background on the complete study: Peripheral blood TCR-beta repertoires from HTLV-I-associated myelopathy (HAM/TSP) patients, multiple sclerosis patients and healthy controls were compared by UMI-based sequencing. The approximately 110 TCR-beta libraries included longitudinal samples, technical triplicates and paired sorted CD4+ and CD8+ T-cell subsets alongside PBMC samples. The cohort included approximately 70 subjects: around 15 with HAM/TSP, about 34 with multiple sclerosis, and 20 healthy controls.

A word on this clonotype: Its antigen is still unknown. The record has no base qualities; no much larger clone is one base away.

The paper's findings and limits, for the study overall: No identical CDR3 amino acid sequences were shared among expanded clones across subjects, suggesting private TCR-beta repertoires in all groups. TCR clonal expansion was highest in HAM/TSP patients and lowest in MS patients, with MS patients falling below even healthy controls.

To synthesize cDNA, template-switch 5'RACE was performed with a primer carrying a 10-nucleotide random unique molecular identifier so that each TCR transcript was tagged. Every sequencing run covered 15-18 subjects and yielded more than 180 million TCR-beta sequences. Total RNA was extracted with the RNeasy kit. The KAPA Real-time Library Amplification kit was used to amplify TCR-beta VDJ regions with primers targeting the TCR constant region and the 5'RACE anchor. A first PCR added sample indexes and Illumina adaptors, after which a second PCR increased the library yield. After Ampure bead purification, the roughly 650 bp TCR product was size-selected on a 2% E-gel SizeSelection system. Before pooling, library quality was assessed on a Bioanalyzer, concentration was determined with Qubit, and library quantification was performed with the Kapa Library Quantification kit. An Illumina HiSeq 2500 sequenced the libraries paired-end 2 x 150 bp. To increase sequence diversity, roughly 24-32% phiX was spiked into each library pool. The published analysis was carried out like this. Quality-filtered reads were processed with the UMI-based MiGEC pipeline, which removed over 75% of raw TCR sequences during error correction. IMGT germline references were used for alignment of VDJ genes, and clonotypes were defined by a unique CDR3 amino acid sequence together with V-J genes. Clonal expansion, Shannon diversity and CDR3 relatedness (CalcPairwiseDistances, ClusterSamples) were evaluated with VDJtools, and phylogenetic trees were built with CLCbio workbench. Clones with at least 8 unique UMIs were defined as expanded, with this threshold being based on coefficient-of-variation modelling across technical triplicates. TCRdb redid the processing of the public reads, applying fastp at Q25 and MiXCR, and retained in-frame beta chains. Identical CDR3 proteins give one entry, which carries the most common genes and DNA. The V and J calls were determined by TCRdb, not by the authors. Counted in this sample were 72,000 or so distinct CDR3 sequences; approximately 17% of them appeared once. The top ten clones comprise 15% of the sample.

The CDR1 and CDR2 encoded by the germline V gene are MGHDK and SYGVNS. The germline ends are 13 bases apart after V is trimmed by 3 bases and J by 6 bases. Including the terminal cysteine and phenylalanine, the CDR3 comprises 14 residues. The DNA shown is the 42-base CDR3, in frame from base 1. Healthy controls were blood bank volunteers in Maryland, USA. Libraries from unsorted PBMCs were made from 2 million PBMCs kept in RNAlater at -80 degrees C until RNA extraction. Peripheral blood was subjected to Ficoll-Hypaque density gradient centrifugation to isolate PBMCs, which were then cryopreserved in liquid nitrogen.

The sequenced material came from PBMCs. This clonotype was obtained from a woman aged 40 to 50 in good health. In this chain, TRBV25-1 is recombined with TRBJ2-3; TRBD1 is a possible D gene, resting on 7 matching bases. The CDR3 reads CASSDTRGRDTQYF. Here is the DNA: TGTGCCAGCAGTGATACCAGGGGGAGGGATACGCAGTATTTT.